Below, one T cell receptor beta chain is given with its context. Its cognate antigen has yet to be identified. No clone much larger than this one lies a single base away; base qualities are absent. TCRbeta CDR3 regions were amplified from genomic DNA using the immunoSEQ Assay, a bias-controlled multiplex PCR. From the authors' description of their analysis: Within the assay, amplification of reference gene primers was used to estimate how many nucleated cells each sample contained. To quantify the absolute abundance of each unique TCRbeta CDR3 rearrangement, sequence reads were collapsed and filtered. Productive Simpson clonality was computed per sample as the square root of Simpson's diversity index over productive rearrangements. In its TCRdb copy, this immuneACCESS table keeps in-frame sequences only and misses some clones. Where compared with another copy, unresolved V genes explain less than half of these, and the others have no known cause. Clone size and the V and J calls come from that table; the DNA yielded D and trimming. Present in this sample are over 200,000 clones, 84% of which were seen just once. The top ten constitute under 2% of the sample.

These data originate in a study of blood T cell repertoires in COVID-19 (TCRdb year 2020). With regard to the full study: Samples covering the acute and convalescent phases of COVID-19 were provided by collaborators in the United States, Italy and Spain. The material from the prospective study consisted of cDNA or gDNA derived from T cells, B-cell-depleted T cells, or PBMCs. Subjects who had been exposed to COVID-19, were actively infected with it, or had recovered from it provided the deeply sampled blood TCRbeta repertoires that made up the dataset. Samples were obtained from the ongoing ImmuneRACE study (first 160 participants) and from 1,000 to 1,500 subjects provided by 6 global collaborators. The repertoires were released in a freely available public database meant as a resource for research on the immune response to SARS-CoV-2. Where available, HLA class I and class II types were taken from metadata supplied by the sample provider and were not determined by assay-based typing. Sample metadata almost always included a de-identified subject ID, COVID-19 status, age in years and sex. Findings and caveats that apply to the study as a whole: The amount of clinical and demographic metadata varied by source and participant and was provided uncurated.

In the prospective study, participants were roughly 18 to 95 years old, resided in approximately 25 geographic areas of the United States, and were enrolled through a virtual design. Cohort assignment in the prospective study relied on participant-reported clinical history from a screening survey and a study questionnaire. For ImmuneRACE Cohort 3, a participant was defined as recovered based on two consecutive negative NP/OP PCR tests, clearance by a healthcare professional, or resolution of symptoms. Each participant in the prospective study had whole blood, serum and a nasopharyngeal or oropharyngeal swab collected by mobile phlebotomists. Participants in the prospective study had the option to provide additional blood draws and questionnaires over a roughly 2-month period. Prospective study blood samples were shipped either frozen or at room temperature before DNA extraction. The germline V gene supplies CDR1 SGHNT and CDR2 YENEEA. Inclusive of the bounding cysteine and phenylalanine, the CDR3 is 15 residues long. CDR3 DNA is the only sequence kept; it has 45 bases, read in frame from the first base. Trimming leaves V shorter by 5 bases and J shorter by 5 bases, with the junction holding 12 bases beyond the gene matches.

The chain is made from TRBV11-3 and TRBJ2-7, and 7 junction bases match TRBD2. This receptor was identified in a man aged 55 to 70 who had recovered from COVID-19. Sequencing was performed on PBMCs or T cells enriched from blood (not recorded which). In nucleotide form, the sequence is TGTGCCAGCAGCGCGGGAGATGGGCCCCGGGACGAGCAGTACTTC. This codes for CASSAGDGPRDEQYF. The full variable domain, completed from the reference TRBV11-3 and TRBJ2-7 proteins outside the CDR3, reads EAGVVQSPRYKIIEKKQPVAFWCNPISGHNTLYWYLQNLGQGPELLIRYENEEAVDDSQLPKDRFSAERLKGVDSTLKIQPAELGDSAVYLCASSAGDGPRDEQYFGPGTRLTVT.